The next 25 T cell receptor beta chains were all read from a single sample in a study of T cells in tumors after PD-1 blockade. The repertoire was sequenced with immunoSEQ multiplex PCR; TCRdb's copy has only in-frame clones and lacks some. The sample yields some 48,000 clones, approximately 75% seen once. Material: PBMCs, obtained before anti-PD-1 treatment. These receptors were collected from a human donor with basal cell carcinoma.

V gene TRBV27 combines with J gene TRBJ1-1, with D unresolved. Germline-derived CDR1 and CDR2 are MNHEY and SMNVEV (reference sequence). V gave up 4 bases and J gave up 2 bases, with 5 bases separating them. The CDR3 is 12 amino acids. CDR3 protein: CASSSGNTEAFF. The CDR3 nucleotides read TGTGCCAGCAGTTCCGGTAACACTGAAGCTTTCTTT.

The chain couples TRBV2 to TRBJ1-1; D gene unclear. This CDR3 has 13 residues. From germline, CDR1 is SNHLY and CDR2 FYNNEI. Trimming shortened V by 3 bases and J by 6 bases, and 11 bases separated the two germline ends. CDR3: CASSDFTPPEAFF. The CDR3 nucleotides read TGTGCCAGCAGTGATTTTACTCCCCCTGAAGCTTTCTTT.

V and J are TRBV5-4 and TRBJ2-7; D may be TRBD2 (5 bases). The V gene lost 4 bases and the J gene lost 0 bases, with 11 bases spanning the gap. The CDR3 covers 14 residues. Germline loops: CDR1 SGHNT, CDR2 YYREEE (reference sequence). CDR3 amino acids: CASSVKGVSYEQYF. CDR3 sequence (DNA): TGTGCCAGCAGCGTGAAGGGAGTCTCCTACGAGCAGTACTTC.

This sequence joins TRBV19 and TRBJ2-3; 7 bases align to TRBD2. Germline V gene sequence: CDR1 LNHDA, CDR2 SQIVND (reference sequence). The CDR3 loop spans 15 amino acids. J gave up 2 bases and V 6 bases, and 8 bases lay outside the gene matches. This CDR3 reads CASSPAGLNTDTQYF. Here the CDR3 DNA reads TGTGCCAGTAGCCCCGCGGGACTAAACACAGATACGCAGTATTTT.

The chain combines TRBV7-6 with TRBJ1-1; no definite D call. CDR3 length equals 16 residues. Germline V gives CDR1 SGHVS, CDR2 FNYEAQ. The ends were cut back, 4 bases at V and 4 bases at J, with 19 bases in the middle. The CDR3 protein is CASSYRTGLMSTEAFF. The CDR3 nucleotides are TGTGCCAGCAGCTACCGGACCGGGTTAATGAGCACTGAAGCTTTCTTT.

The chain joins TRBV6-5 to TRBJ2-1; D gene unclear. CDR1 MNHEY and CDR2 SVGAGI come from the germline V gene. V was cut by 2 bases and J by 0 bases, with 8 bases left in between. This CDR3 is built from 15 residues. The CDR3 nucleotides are TGTGCCAGCAGTTACAACACGTACTCCTACAATGAGCAGTTCTTC. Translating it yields CASSYNTYSYNEQFF.

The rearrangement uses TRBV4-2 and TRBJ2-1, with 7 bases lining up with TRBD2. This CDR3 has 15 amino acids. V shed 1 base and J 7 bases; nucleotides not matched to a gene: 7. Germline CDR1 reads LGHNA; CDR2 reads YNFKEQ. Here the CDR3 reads CASSQGGLEENEQFF. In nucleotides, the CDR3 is TGTGCCAGCAGCCAAGGAGGACTAGAAGAAAATGAGCAGTTCTTC.

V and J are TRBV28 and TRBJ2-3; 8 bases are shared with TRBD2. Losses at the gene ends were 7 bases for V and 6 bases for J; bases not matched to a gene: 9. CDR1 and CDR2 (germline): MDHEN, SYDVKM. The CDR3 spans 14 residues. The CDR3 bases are TGTGCCAGCACCACGGGAGGGGGAGGGGATACGCAGTATTTT. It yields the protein CASTTGGGGDTQYF.

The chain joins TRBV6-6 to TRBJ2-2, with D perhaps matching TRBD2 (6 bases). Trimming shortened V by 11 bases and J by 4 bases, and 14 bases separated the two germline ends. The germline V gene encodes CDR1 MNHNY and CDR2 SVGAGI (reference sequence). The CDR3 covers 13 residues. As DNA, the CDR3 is TGTGCCGCGGGACTCTCGAGCACCGGGGAGCTGTTTTTT. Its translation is CAAGLSSTGELFF.

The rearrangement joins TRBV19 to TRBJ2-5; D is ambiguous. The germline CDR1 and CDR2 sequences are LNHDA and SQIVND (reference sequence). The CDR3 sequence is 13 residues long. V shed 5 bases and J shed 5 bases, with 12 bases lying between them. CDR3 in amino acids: CASSPRVGETQYF. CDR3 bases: TGTGCCAGTAGTCCAAGGGTAGGGGAGACCCAGTACTTC.

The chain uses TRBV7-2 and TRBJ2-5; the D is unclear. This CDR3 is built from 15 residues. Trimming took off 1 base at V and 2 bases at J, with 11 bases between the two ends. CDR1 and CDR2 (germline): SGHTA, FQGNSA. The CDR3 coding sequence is TGTGCCAGCAGCTTAGTGTTAGCTCGGCAAGAGACCCAGTACTTC. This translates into CASSLVLARQETQYF.

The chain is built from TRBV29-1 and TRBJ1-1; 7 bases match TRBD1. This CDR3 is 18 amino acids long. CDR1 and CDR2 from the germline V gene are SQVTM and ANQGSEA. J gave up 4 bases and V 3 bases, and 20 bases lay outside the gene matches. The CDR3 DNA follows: TGCAGCGTTGAGGCACCAGGGGGGCAGAGGCACGGAAGCACTGAAGCTTTCTTT. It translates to CSVEAPGGQRHGSTEAFF.

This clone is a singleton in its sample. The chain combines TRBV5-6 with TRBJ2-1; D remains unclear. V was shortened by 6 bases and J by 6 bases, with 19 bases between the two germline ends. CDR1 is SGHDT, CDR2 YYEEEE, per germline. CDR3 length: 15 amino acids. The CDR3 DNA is TGTGCCAGCACCGTGCCCACCACGGCTCGCAATGAGCAGTTCTTC. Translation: CASTVPTTARNEQFF.

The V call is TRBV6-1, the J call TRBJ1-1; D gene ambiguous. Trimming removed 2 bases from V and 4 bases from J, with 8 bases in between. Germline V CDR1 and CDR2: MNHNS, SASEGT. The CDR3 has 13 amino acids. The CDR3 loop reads CASSEHDATEAFF. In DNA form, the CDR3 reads TGTGCCAGCAGTGAACACGATGCCACTGAAGCTTTCTTT.

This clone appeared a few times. The CDR3 nucleotides read TGTGCCAGCAGCAAAGAGGACAGGGGGTCCGGGGAGCAGTACTTC. Protein: CASSKEDRGSGEQYF. V usage is TRBV21-1 and J usage is TRBJ2-7; the table's TRBD1 call for D was not verified on the DNA. TRBV21-1 is an annotated pseudogene. The CDR3 has 15 amino acids.

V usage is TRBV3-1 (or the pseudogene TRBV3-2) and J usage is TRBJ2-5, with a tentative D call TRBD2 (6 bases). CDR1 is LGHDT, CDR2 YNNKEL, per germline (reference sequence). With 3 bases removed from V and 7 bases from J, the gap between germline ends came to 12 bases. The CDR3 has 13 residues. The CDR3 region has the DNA TGTGCCAGCAGCCAGGGGGGTATCTGGACCCAGTACTTC. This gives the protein CASSQGGIWTQYF.

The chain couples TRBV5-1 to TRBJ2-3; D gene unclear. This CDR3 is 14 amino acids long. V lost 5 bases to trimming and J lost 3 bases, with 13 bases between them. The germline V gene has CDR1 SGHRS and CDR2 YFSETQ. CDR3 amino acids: CASRPATGTDTQYF. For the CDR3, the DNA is TGCGCCAGCAGGCCGGCTACGGGTACAGATACGCAGTATTTT.

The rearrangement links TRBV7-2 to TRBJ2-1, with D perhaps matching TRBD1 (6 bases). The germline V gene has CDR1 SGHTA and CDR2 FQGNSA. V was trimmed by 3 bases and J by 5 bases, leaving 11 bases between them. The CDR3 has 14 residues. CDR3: CASSFSGQHNEQFF. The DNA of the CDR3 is TGTGCCAGCAGCTTTTCGGGACAACACAATGAGCAGTTCTTC.

The CDR3 is CASSLGGGREKLFF. Here the CDR3 DNA reads TGTGCCAGCAGCCTTGGTGGGGGACGGGAAAAACTGTTTTTT. The gene calls are TRBV27 and TRBJ1-4, with D possibly matching TRBD1 (5 bases). The V end was cut by 6 bases, the J end by 8 bases, with 16 bases between. This CDR3 comprises 14 residues. In germline, CDR1 is MNHEY, CDR2 SMNVEV (reference sequence).

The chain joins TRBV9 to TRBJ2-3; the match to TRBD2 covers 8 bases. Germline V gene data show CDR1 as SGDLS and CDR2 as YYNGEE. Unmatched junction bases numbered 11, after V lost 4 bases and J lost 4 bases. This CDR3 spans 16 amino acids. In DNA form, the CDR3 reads TGTGCCAGCAGCCCGGAGATACGGGGGGGCGCAGATACGCAGTATTTT. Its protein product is CASSPEIRGGADTQYF.

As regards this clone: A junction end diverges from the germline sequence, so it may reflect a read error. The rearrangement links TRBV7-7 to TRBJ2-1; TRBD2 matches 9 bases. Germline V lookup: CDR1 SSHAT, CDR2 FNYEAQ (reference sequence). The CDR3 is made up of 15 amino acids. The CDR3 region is CASSLDGSGSYEQFF. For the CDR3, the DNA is TGTGCTAGCAGCTTAGACGGTAGCGGGAGCTATGAGCAGTTCTTC.

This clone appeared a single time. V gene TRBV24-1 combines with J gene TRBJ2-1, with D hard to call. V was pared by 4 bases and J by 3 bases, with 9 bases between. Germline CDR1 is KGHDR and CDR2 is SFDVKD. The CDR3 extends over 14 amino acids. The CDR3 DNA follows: TGTGCCACCAGTGAAGGACGGAACTACAATGAGCAGTTCTTC. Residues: CATSEGRNYNEQFF.

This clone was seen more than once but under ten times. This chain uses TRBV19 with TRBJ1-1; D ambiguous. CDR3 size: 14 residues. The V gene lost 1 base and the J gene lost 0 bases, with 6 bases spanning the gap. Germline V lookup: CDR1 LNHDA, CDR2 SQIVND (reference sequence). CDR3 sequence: CASSIAPMNTEAFF. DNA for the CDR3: TGTGCCAGTAGTATAGCGCCCATGAACACTGAAGCTTTCTTT.

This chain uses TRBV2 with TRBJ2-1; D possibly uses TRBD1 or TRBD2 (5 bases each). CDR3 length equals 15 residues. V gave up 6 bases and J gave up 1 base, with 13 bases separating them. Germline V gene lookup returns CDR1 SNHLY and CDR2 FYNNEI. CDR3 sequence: CASRGDNVSYNEQFF. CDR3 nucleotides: TGTGCCAGCAGGGGGGATAATGTGTCCTACAATGAGCAGTTCTTC.

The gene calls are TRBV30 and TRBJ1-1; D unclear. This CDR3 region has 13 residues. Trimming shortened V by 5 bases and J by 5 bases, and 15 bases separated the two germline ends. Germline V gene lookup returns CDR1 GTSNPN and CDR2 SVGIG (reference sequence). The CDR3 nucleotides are TGTGCCTGGGACCTCCGGGGAGGGACTGAAGCTTTCTTT. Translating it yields CAWDLRGGTEAFF.